These T cell receptor beta chains were read from a single sample in a study of cytomegalovirus exposure and HLA in healthy donors. Generated by immunoSEQ multiplex PCR, the TCRdb table keeps only in-frame clones and is missing some. Counted here are some 150,000 clones, less than 80% occurring once; the ten biggest clones make up about 2%. The sequenced sample consisted of PBMCs. These TCRs come from a female donor in good health and CMV-seropositive. Both conserved end residues are part of each CDR3. The D gene is left open where the match is weak. Rows may omit the clone size; those that give it use once, few, many or a size class.

>TRBD1|TRBV27|TRBJ1-6|few
CASSTRTGRYNSPLHF
TGTGCCAGCAGTACCCGGACAGGCCGCTATAATTCACCCCTCCACTTT
>TRBD1|TRBV11-2|TRBJ2-5|.
CASSLYIGTVAGAQYF
TGTGCCAGCAGCTTATACATTGGGACAGTGGCAGGGGCCCAGTACTTC
>TRBD2|TRBV2|TRBJ2-7|.
CASSELAGEHEQYF
TGTGCCAGCAGTGAACTAGCGGGGGAGCACGAGCAGTACTTC
>TRBD2|TRBV6-4|TRBJ2-1|few
CASSDSGGGNYNEQFF
TGTGCCAGCAGTGACTCCGGCGGGGGGAACTACAATGAGCAGTTCTTC
>.|TRBV5-1|TRBJ1-6|.
CASSLDVAGRFTSPLHF
TGCGCCAGCAGCTTGGACGTGGCAGGGAGGTTCACGTCACCCCTCCACTTT
>.|TRBV5-4|TRBJ1-6|.
CASFGSSYNSPLHF
TGTGCCAGCTTTGGGAGCTCCTATAATTCACCCCTCCACTTT
>TRBD1|TRBV29-1|TRBJ1-4|.
CSVPGQGATNEKLFF
TGCAGCGTCCCGGGACAGGGTGCAACTAATGAAAAACTGTTTTTT
>TRBD1|TRBV11-1|TRBJ1-1|.
CASRGDRANGNTEAFF
TGTGCCAGCAGAGGGGACAGGGCCAACGGTAATACTGAAGCTTTCTTT
>.|TRBV5-1|TRBJ2-5|few
CASSKAASEETQYF
TGCGCCAGCAGTAAGGCGGCATCCGAAGAGACCCAGTACTTC
>.|TRBV25-1|TRBJ1-1|.
CASRRQANEAFF
TGTGCCAGCAGAAGACAGGCGAATGAAGCTTTCTTT